The T cell receptor beta chain described here comes from a study of brain T cells in children with intractable seizures. The sequenced cases were selected for having the highest brain T cell transcript signatures. With respect to this clone: As yet, its antigen is unknown.

General study findings and limits: Viral specificity was inferred only from CDR3 similarity; HCMV serostatus was unknown.

Germline lookup yields CDR1 MNHEY and CDR2 SVGEGT. V lost 2 bases and J lost 8, with 15 bases in between. The CDR3 runs 14 residues. Produced via immunoSEQ multiplex PCR; TCRdb's table is partial and in-frame only. The sample contains roughly 69,000 clones, about 96% of which appear only once. The chain is built from TRBV6-2 or TRBV6-3 and TRBJ1-1; D remains ambiguous. Sample: peripheral blood, taken at surgery. This clonotype was obtained from a boy in the first two years of life with focal cortical dysplasia and intractable seizures. The CDR3 reads CASSYTTERKEAFF. The CDR3 region has the DNA TGTGCCAGCAGTTACACGACCGAACGAAAAGAAGCTTTCTTT.